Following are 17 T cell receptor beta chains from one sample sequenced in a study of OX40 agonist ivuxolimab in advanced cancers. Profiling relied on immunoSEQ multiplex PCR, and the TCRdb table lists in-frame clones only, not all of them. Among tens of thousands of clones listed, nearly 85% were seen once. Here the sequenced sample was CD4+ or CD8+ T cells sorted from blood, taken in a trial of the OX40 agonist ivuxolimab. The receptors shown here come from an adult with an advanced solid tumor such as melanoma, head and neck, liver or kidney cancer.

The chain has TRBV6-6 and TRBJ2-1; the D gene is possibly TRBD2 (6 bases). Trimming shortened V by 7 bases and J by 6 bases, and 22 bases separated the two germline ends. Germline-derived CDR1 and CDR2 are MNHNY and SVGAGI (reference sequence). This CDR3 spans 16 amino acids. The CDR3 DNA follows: TGTGCCAGCATCCCGGCGCGGGGCAATGTAGTCAATGAGCAGTTCTTC. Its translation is CASIPARGNVVNEQFF.

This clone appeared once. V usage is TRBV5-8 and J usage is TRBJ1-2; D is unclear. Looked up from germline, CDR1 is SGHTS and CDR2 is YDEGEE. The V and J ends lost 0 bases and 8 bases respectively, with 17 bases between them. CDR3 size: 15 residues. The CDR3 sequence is CASSLGRAVPSGYTF. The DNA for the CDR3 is TGTGCCAGCAGCTTGGGAAGGGCAGTTCCTAGCGGCTACACCTTC.

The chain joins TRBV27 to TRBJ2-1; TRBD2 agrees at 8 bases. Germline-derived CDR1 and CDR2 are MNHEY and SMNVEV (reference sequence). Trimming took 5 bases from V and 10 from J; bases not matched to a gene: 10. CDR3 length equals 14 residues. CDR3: CASSMTSARQEQFF. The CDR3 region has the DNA TGTGCCAGCAGTATGACTAGCGCCCGTCAAGAGCAGTTCTTC.

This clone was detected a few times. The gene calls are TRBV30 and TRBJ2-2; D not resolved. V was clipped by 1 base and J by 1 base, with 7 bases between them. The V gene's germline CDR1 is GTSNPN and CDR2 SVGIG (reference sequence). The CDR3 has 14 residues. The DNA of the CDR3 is TGTGCCTGGAGTGGACTTCAGAACACCGGGGAGCTGTTTTTT. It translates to CAWSGLQNTGELFF.

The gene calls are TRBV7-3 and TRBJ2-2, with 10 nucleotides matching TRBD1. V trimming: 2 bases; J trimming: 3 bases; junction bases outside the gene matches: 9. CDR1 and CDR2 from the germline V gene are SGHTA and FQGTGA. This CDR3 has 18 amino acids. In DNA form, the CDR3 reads TGTGCCAGCAGCTTACGGGCCGGGACAGGGGTTGACACCGGGGAGCTGTTTTTT. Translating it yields CASSLRAGTGVDTGELFF.

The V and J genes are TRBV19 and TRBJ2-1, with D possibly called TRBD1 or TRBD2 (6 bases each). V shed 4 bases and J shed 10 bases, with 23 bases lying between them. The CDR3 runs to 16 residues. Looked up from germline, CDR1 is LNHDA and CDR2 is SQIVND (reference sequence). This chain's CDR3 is CASSSGTRRGQGEQFF. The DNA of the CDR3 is TGTGCCAGTAGTAGCGGTACTCGACGGGGGCAAGGGGAGCAGTTCTTC.

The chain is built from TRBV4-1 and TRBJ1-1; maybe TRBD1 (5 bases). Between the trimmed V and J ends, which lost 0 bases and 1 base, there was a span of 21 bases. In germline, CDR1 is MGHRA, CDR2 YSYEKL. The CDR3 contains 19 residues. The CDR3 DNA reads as TGCGCCAGCAGCCAAGATCAGGCGGGGACGGTTCTAGGGAACACTGAAGCTTTCTTT. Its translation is CASSQDQAGTVLGNTEAFF.

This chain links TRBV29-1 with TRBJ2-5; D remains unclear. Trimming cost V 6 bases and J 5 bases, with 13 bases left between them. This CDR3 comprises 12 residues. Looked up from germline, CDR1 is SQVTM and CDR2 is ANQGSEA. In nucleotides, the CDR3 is TGCAGCGTGAAGGGCTCAGTGGAGACCCAGTACTTC. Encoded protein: CSVKGSVETQYF.

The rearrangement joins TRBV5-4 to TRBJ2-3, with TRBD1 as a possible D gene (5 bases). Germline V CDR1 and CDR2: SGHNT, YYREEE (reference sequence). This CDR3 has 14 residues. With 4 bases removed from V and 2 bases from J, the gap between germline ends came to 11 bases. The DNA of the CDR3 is TGTGCCAGCAGCCCGCGACAGACCACAGATACGCAGTATTTT. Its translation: CASSPRQTTDTQYF.

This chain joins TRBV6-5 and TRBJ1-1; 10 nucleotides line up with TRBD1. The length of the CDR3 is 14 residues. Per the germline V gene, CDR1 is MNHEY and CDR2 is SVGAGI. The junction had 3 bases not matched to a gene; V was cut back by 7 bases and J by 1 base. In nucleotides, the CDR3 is TGTGCCAGCACACGGACAGGGGGGAACACTGAAGCTTTCTTT. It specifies CASTRTGGNTEAFF.

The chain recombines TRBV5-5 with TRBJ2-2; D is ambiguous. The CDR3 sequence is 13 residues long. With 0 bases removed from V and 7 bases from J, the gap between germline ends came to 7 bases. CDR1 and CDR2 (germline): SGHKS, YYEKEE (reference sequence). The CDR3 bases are TGTGCCAGCAGCTTGGGATGGGGCGGGGAGCTGTTTTTT. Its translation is CASSLGWGGELFF.

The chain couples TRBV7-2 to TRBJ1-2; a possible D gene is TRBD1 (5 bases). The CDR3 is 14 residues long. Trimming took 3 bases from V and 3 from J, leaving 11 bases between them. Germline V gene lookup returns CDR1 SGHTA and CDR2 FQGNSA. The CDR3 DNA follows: TGTGCCAGCAGCTTGACCGGGACGGACTATGGCTACACCTTC. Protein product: CASSLTGTDYGYTF. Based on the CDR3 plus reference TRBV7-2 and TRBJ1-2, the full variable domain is GAGVSQSPSNKVTEKGKDVELRCDPISGHTALYWYRQSLGQGLEFLIYFQGNSAPDKSGLPSDRFSAERTGGSVSTLTIQRTQQEDSAVYLCASSLTGTDYGYTFGSGTRLTVV.

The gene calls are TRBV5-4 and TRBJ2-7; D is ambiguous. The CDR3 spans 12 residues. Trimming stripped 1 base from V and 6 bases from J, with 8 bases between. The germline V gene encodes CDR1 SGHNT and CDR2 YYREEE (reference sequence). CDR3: CASSLHLREQYF. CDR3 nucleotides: TGTGCCAGCAGCTTGCACCTGCGCGAGCAGTACTTC.

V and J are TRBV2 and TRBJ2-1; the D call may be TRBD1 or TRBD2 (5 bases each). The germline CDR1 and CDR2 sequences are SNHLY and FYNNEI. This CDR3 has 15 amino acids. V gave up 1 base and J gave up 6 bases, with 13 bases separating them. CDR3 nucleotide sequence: TGTGCCAGCAGTGAAGGCGCCGGGGCCTTCAATGAGCAGTTCTTC. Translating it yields CASSEGAGAFNEQFF.

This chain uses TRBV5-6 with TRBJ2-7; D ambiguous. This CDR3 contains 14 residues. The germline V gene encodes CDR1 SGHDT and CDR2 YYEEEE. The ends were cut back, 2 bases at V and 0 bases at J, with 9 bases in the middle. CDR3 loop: CASSLRRNSYEQYF. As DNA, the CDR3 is TGTGCCAGCAGCTTACGTAGGAACTCCTACGAGCAGTACTTC.

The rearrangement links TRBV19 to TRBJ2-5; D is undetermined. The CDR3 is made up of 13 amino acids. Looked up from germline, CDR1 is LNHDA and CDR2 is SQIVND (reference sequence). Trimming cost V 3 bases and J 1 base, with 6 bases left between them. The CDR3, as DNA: TGTGCCAGTAGTATGGGTACCCAAGAGACCCAGTACTTC. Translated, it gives CASSMGTQETQYF.

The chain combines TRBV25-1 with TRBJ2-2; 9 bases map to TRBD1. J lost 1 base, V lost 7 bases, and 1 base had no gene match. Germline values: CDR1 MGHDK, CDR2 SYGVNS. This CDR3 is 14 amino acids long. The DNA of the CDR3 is TGTGCCAGCACGGGACAGGGGAACACCGGGGAGCTGTTTTTT. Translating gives CASTGQGNTGELFF.